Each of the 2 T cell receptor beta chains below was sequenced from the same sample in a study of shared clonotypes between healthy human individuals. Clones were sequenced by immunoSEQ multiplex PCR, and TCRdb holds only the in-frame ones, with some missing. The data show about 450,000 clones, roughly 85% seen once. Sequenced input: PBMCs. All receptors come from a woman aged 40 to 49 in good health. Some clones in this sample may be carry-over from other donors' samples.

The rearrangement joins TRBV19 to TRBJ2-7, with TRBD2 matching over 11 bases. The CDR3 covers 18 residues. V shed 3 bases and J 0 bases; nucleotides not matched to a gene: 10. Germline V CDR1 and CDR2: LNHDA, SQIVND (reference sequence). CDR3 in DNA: TGTGCCAGTAGTATGCACGGACTAGCGGGTCAGAGCTCCTACGAGCAGTACTTC. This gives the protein CASSMHGLAGQSSYEQYF. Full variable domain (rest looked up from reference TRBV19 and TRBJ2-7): DGGITQSPKYLFRKEGQNVTLSCEQNLNHDAMYWYRQDPGQGLRLIYYSQIVNDFQKGDIAEGYSVSREKKESFPLTVTSAQKNPTAFYLCASSMHGLAGQSSYEQYFGPGTRLTVT.

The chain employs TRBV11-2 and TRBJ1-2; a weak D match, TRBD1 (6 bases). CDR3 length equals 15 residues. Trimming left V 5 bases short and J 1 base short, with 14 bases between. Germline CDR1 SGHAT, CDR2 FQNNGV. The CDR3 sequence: CASSGGAGLNYGYTF. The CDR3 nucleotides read TGTGCCAGCAGCGGGGGGGCAGGCCTTAACTATGGCTACACCTTC.